The clone carrying this T cell receptor (beta chain) was detected only a few times. Its antigen remains unidentified. This CDR3 is built from 13 residues. V lost 4 bases, J lost 13 bases, and 17 bases lay in between. The data are from a study of regulatory T cells in long-lasting Graves disease. Overall study results and limits: For persistent Graves' patients, TCR diversity was lower than for newly diagnosed ones.

Time point of the sample: newly diagnosed GD, antithyroid drugs for less than 3 months. From RNA extracted from PBMCs, the TCR library was made. The TCR beta library used iRepertoire HTBI primers with Arm-PCR amplification of CDR3. TCRdb processed the multiplex PCR reads anew with MiXCR; each CDR3 protein has one entry. The repertoire consists of 400,000 to 500,000 distinct CDR3 sequences, with more than 12% occurring once and the leading ten covering 16%. These same records also appear under a second study, on T cells in Graves' hyperthyroidism and ophthalmopathy. According to that study: Blood also showed most of the thyroid clonotypes that were expanded above 0.001.

The sequencing here drew on peripheral blood mononuclear cells (PBMCs), taken at new diagnosis, from a patient treated with antithyroid drugs. The chain employs TRBV12-3 or TRBV12-4 and TRBJ2-1; D might be TRBD2 (5 bases). This TCR was recovered from a woman in her 30s with Graves disease. DNA of the CDR3: TGTGCCAGCAGTTCCTCTAGGAGCGGTGAACAGTTCTTC. Translation: CASSSSRSGEQFF.